This TCR beta chain was recorded in a study of cytomegalovirus exposure and HLA in healthy donors. Overall study: An early release of data contained tens of millions of unique TCRs, which came from HLA-typed donors.

With regard to this clone: The antigen remains undetermined.

PCR employed 60 Vbeta and 13 Jbeta primers. Produced via immunoSEQ multiplex PCR; TCRdb's table is partial and in-frame only. The table records roughly 170,000 clones, around 78% of them present only once. Study-wide results and limits: With DRB1 most and HLA-C fewest, TCR association rates differed between HLA loci in a later analysis. Some segments of the V type, notably TRBV6-2 and TRBV6-3, were excluded as indistinguishable.

Germline V gene sequence: CDR1 SGHRS, CDR2 YFSETQ. With 0 bases clipped from V and 5 bases from J, the junction kept 4 bases outside the gene matches. This CDR3 spans 14 amino acids. Sequences were obtained from PBMCs. The receptor's source is a woman in her 50s in good health and CMV-seropositive. The chain joins TRBV5-1 to TRBJ2-5; TRBD2 agrees at 7 bases. The CDR3: CASSLVAGVETQYF. Here the CDR3 DNA reads TGCGCCAGCAGCTTGGTTGCGGGGGTGGAGACCCAGTACTTC. The full variable domain, rest sourced from reference TRBV5-1 and TRBJ2-5, is KAGVTQTPRYLIKTRGQQVTLSCSPISGHRSVSWYQQTPGQGLQFLFEYFSETQRNKGNFPGRFSGRQFSNSRSEMNVSTLELGDSALYLCASSLVAGVETQYFGPGTRLLVL.